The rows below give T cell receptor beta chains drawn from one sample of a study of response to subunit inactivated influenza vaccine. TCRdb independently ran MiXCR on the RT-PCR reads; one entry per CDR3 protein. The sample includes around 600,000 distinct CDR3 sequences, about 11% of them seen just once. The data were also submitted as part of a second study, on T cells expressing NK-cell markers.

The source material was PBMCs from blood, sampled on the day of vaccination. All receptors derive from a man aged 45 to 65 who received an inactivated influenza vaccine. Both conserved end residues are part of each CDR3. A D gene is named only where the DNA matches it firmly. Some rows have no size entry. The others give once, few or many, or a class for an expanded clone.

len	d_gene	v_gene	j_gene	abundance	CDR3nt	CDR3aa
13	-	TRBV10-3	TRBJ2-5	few	TGTGCCATCAGCGGGTACGCCCAAGAGACCCAGTACTTC	CAISGYAQETQYF
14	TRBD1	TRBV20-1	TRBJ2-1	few	TGCAGTGCCGGCGACAGGGCCCCCTACAATGAGCAGTTCTTC	CSAGDRAPYNEQFF
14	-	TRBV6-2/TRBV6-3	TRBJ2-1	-	TGTGCCAGCAGTTGGGCGGGACAGTTCGGTGAGCAGTTCTTC	CASSWAGQFGEQFF
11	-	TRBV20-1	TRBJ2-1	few	TGCAGTGCTGAACGCCACAATGAGCAGTTCTTC	CSAERHNEQFF
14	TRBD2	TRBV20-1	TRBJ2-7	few	TGCAGTGCTAGACCCGCGGCGGGGGGGTACGAGCAGTACTTC	CSARPAAGGYEQYF
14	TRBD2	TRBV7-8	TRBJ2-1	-	TGTGCCAGCTCTGGGGAGGGGATTTACAATGAGCAGTTCTTC	CASSGEGIYNEQFF
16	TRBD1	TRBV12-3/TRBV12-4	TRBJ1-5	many	TGTGCCAGCAGTTTGTACGGGACAGGGGAAAATCAGCCCCAGCATTTT	CASSLYGTGENQPQHF
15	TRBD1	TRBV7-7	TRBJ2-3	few	TGTGCTAGCAGTGCAGGGACAGGGGAGGCAGATACGCAGTATTTT	CASSAGTGEADTQYF
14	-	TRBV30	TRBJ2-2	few	TGTGCCTGGAGTGTACAGGCCCCCACCGGGGAGCTGTTTTTT	CAWSVQAPTGELFF
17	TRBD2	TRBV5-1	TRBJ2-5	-	TGCGCCAGCAGCATGGGTCTAGCGGGAGGTTACCAAGAGACCCAGTACTTC	CASSMGLAGGYQETQYF
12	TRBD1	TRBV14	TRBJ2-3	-	TGTGCCAGCAGCCAAGATGTCAATAGGGGGCAGTTT	CASSQDVNRGQF
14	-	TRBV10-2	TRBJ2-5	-	TGCGCCAGCAGTGAGGGGGCGGCTTGGGAGACCCAGTACTTC	CASSEGAAWETQYF
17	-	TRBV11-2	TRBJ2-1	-	TGTGCCAGCAGCTTAGTTCAGGGGTGGCTCTCCTACAATGAGCAGTTCTTC	CASSLVQGWLSYNEQFF